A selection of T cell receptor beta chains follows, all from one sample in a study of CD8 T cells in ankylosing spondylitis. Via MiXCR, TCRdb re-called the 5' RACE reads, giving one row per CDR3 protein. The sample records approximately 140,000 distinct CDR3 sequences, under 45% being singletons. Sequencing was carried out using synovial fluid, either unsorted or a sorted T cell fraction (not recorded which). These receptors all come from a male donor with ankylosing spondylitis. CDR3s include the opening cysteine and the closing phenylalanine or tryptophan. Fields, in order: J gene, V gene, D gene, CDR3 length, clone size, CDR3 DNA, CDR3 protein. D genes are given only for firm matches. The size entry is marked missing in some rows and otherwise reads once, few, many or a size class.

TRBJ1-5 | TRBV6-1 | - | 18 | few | TGTGCCAGCAGCCCGGGACGTACTATAGCACCAAGCAATCAGCCCCAGCATTTT | CASSPGRTIAPSNQPQHF
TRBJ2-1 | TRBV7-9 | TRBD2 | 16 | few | TGTGCCAGCAGACCCTTAGGTAGCGGGTCCTACAATGAGCAGTTCTTC | CASRPLGSGSYNEQFF
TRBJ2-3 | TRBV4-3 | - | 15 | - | TGCGCCAGCAGCTCCCGACGACGGGGGCCTGATACGCAGTATTTT | CASSSRRRGPDTQYF
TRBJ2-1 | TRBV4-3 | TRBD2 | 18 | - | TGCGCCAGCAGCCAAGTCTCGGCTAGCGGGAGGTTCGACAATGAGCAGTTCTTC | CASSQVSASGRFDNEQFF
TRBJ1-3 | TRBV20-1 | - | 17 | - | TGCAGTGCTAGAGATCTGGGAGGGGGTGACTCTGGAAACACCATATATTTT | CSARDLGGGDSGNTIYF
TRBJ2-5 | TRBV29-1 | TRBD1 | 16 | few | TGCAGCGTATTAGGGACAGGGAGGGAGGTCCAAGAGACCCAGTACTTC | CSVLGTGREVQETQYF
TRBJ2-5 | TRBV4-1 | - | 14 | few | TGCGCCAGCAGCCAATTTTTAGCGTCGGAGACCCAGTACTTC | CASSQFLASETQYF
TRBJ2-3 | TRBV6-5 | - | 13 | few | TGTGCCAGCAGTTACAATGAGTTGGATACGCAGTATTTT | CASSYNELDTQYF
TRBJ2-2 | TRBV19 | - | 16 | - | TGTGCCAGTAGTACCCCGGCCGGGGTCCTCGCCGGGGAGCTGTTTTTT | CASSTPAGVLAGELFF
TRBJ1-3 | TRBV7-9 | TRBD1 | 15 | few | TGTGCCAGCAGGCATAGACAGGGGTCTGGAAACACCATATATTTT | CASRHRQGSGNTIYF
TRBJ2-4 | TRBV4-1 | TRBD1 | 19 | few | TGCGCCAGCAGCCAAGTCGACCAGGGGGTAAAGCTAGCCAAAAACATTCAGTACTTC | CASSQVDQGVKLAKNIQYF
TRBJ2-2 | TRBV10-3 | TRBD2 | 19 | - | TGTGCCATCAGGACGGGACTAGCGGGGATACAAGGGAGCACCGGGGAGCTGTTTTTT | CAIRTGLAGIQGSTGELFF
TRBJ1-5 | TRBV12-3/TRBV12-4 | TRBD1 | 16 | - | TGTGCCAGCACCCCCGGTGGTCTGACAGGGCTTCTGCCCCAGCATTTT | CASTPGGLTGLLPQHF
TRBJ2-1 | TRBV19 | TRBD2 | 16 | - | TGTGCCAGTACCCCGGGGACTAGCGGGAGTAGCCATGAGCAGTTCTTC | CASTPGTSGSSHEQFF
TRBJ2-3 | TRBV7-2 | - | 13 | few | TGTGCCAGCAGGCTCACTATTACAGATACGCAGTATTTT | CASRLTITDTQYF
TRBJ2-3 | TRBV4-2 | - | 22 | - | TGTGCCAGCAGCCCAATTGGGCGTCCGGGACTCCCTCATTACTCTAGCACAGATACGCAGTATTTT | CASSPIGRPGLPHYSSTDTQYF
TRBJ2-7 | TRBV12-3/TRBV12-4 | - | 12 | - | TGTGCCAGCAGTCAAGACCTCTACGAGCAGCACTTC | CASSQDLYEQHF
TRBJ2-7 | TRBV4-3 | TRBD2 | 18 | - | TGCGCCAGCAGCCAAGATGTAGAAGGGCTAGCGGAGAACTACGAGCAGTACTTC | CASSQDVEGLAENYEQYF
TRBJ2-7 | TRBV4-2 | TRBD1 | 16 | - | TGTGCCAGCAGCAGTCGTATGAGGGACAGACCACCGGAACAGTACTTC | CASSSRMRDRPPEQYF
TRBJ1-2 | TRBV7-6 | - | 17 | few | TGTGCCAGCAGCTTAGGGAACAGGGACGCGCCTCCCTATGGCTACACCTTC | CASSLGNRDAPPYGYTF
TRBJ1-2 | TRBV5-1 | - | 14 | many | TGCGCCAGCAGCTTGGGACAGCGAAACTATGGCTACACCTTC | CASSLGQRNYGYTF
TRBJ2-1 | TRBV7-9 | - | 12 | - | TGTGCCAGCAGCTCCCTTGGCGATGAGCAGTTCTTC | CASSSLGDEQFF
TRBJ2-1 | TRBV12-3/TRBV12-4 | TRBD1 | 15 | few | TGTGCCAGCAGCAGACAGGGGCGGTCCTACAATGAGCAGTTCTTC | CASSRQGRSYNEQFF
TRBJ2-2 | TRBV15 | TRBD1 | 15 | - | TGTGCCACCAGCAGGGTTGACAGGGTCAACGGGGAGCTGTTTTTT | CATSRVDRVNGELFF
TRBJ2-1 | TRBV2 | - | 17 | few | TGTGCCAGCAGTGAGGTTCGCGGTCACCGCTCCTACAATGAGCAGTTCTTC | CASSEVRGHRSYNEQFF
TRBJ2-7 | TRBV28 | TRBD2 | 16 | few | TGTGCCAGCAGAAGCCTGAGCGGGAGGGGCTCCTACGAGCAGTACTTC | CASRSLSGRGSYEQYF